Below are 22 T cell receptor beta chains sequenced from a single sample in a study of response to subunit inactivated influenza vaccine. A single record per CDR3 protein comes from TCRdb applying MiXCR to the RT-PCR reads. The profile covers hundreds of thousands of distinct CDR3 sequences, with 10% to 15% appearing a single time and about an eighth taken by the ten largest. Sequencing was performed on PBMCs from blood, taken 45 days after vaccination. These receptors were collected from a man aged 50 to 59 who received an inactivated influenza vaccine.

The CDR3 here is CASSPYSSPTDTQYF. The CDR3 DNA is TGTGCCAGCTCACCATATTCCAGCCCCACAGATACGCAGTATTTT. V and J are TRBV18 and TRBJ2-3; the D is unclear. The CDR3 spans 15 residues. Germline loops: CDR1 KGHSH, CDR2 LQKENI. Trimming stripped 2 bases from V and 2 bases from J, with 11 bases between.

At least ten counts were recorded for this clonotype. This chain connects TRBV6-2 or TRBV6-3 to TRBJ2-7; TRBD1 agrees at 7 bases. The V gene's germline CDR1 is MNHEY and CDR2 SVGEGT. This CDR3 spans 14 amino acids. V lost 5 bases to trimming and J lost 5 bases; unmatched junction nucleotides: 9. In DNA form, the CDR3 reads TGTGCCAGCAGTAACCGACAGGGACGGGACGAGCAGTACTTC. Translating it yields CASSNRQGRDEQYF.

J is TRBJ2-7 and V is TRBV6-1, with 9 positions matching TRBD1. There are 17 residues in the CDR3. The junction had 15 bases not matched to a gene; V was cut back by 4 bases and J by 5 bases. Germline V gene lookup returns CDR1 MNHNS and CDR2 SASEGT. The CDR3 coding sequence is TGTGCCAGCAGTGGACGCTCGTGGGGGACAGGGACCCACGAGCAGTACTTC. Translation: CASSGRSWGTGTHEQYF.

On this clonotype: The germline gene is not matched at one end of the junction; a read error may be the cause. The chain recombines TRBV20-1 with TRBJ1-1; D not certain. The CDR3 covers 13 residues. CDR1 is DFQATT, CDR2 SNEGSKA, per germline (reference sequence). The CDR3 nucleotides are TGCAGTGCTTCACAGACCATGAACACTGGAGCTTTCTTT. It encodes CSASQTMNTGAFF.

The rearrangement joins TRBV20-1 to TRBJ2-7, with 9 bases aligning to TRBD1. The germline V gene encodes CDR1 DFQATT and CDR2 SNEGSKA (reference sequence). There are 15 residues in the CDR3. The V segment lost 4 bases and the J segment 0 bases; nucleotides outside the gene matches: 7. The CDR3 reads CSAIDRQGVSYEQYF. The CDR3 DNA sequence: TGCAGTGCTATCGACAGACAGGGGGTCTCCTACGAGCAGTACTTC.

V is TRBV7-9 and J is TRBJ2-7; D tentatively fits TRBD1 or TRBD2 (6 bases each). The CDR3 loop spans 16 amino acids. Germline loops: CDR1 SEHNR, CDR2 FQNEAQ (reference sequence). Trimming left V 2 bases short and J 5 bases short, with 19 bases between. The CDR3 coding sequence is TGTGCCAGCAGCTTAAGTATGGGGGGCCGGGTGCACGAGCAGTACTTC. The encoded protein is CASSLSMGGRVHEQYF.

This clonotype was counted many times. The chain uses TRBV7-8 and TRBJ2-5; D may be TRBD2 (5 bases). The CDR3 has 15 amino acids. V lost 3 bases to trimming and J lost 0 bases, with 11 bases between them. Per the germline V gene, CDR1 is SGHVS and CDR2 is FQNEAQ. CDR3 nucleotides: TGTGCCAGCAGCTTTGGAGAGGGTTACCAAGAGACCCAGTACTTC. Its translation: CASSFGEGYQETQYF.

The chain uses TRBV4-1 and TRBJ2-3; possibly TRBD1 or TRBD2 for D (5 bases each). Trimming cost V 2 bases and J 4 bases, with 16 bases left between them. The CDR3 loop spans 16 amino acids. Germline loops: CDR1 MGHRA, CDR2 YSYEKL. This CDR3 is CASSQNWGSRSDTQYF. The CDR3 DNA reads as TGCGCCAGCAGCCAAAATTGGGGGAGTAGGTCAGATACGCAGTATTTT.

The chain has TRBV5-1 and TRBJ1-1; D may be TRBD1 (5 bases). Trimming took 7 bases from V and 3 from J, leaving 13 bases between them. CDR1 is SGHRS and CDR2 is YFSETQ in the germline V gene. The CDR3 has 13 residues. CDR3 sequence: CASRRTIDTEAFF. The CDR3 region has the DNA TGCGCCAGCCGACGGACAATTGACACTGAAGCTTTCTTT.

This clonotype was recorded only once. The CDR3 loop is CASSRKRPQGWTLYNEQFF. The CDR3 DNA follows: TGTGCCAGCAGCAGAAAACGACCACAGGGATGGACCCTCTACAATGAGCAGTTCTTC. The chain combines TRBV11-2 with TRBJ2-1; D possibly corresponds to TRBD1 (6 bases). The CDR3 sequence is 19 residues long. V was shortened by 5 bases and J by 3 bases, with 26 bases between the two germline ends. Per the germline V gene, CDR1 is SGHAT and CDR2 is FQNNGV.

This clonotype came up a few times. The chain combines TRBV20-1 with TRBJ2-5; TRBD2 agrees at 11 bases. Germline-derived CDR1 and CDR2 are DFQATT and SNEGSKA (reference sequence). The ends lost 0 bases at V and 5 bases at J; junction bases unmatched: 5. The CDR3 has 15 residues. Here the CDR3 reads CSARDQLAGAETQYF. The CDR3 bases are TGCAGTGCTAGAGATCAACTAGCGGGGGCGGAGACCCAGTACTTC.

The rearrangement joins TRBV4-3 to TRBJ1-6; D remains unclear. The CDR3 spans 16 residues. With 0 bases removed from V and 8 bases from J, the gap between germline ends came to 14 bases. Looked up from germline, CDR1 is LGHNA and CDR2 is YSLEER. The CDR3 loop reads CASSQDPGRVYSPLHF. CDR3 nucleotides: TGCGCCAGCAGCCAAGATCCGGGGAGAGTGTATTCACCCCTCCACTTT.

The table lists this clonotype with a few counts. The chain has TRBV12-3 or TRBV12-4 and TRBJ2-2; 11 nucleotides agree with TRBD1. V lost 3 bases to trimming and J lost 7 bases; unmatched junction nucleotides: 10. The CDR3 is made up of 17 amino acids. DNA of the CDR3: TGTGCCAGCAGTTTTACCACCCCGGGACAGGGGGACGGGGAGCTGTTTTTT. It translates to CASSFTTPGQGDGELFF.

The chain recombines TRBV11-2 with TRBJ2-1; D gene uncertain. Germline CDR1 and CDR2: SGHAT and FQNNGV. V was cut by 3 bases and J by 4 bases, with 10 bases left in between. The CDR3 consists of 14 residues. The CDR3 is CASSFNYQYNEQFF. DNA of the CDR3: TGTGCCAGCAGCTTTAACTACCAATACAATGAGCAGTTCTTC.

Turning to this clonotype: The germline gene is not matched at one end of the junction; a read error may be the cause. The chain combines TRBV15 with TRBJ2-1, with 14 positions matching TRBD2. Germline V gene sequence: CDR1 LNHNV, CDR2 YYDKDF (reference sequence). CDR3 length equals 18 residues. In DNA form, the CDR3 reads TGTCCCACCAGCAGAGTTTGCCGGGGACTAGCGGGAGAAAATGAGCAGTTCTTC. Translation gives CPTSRVCRGLAGENEQFF.

V and J are TRBV5-6 and TRBJ2-2, with D perhaps matching TRBD1 or TRBD2 (5 bases each). V was trimmed by 2 bases and J by 6 bases, leaving 14 bases between them. This CDR3 comprises 15 residues. Germline V lookup: CDR1 SGHDT, CDR2 YYEEEE. CDR3 in DNA: TGTGCCAGCAGCTTTCCCGGGACCGACCCCGGGGAGCTGTTTTTT. Translated, it gives CASSFPGTDPGELFF.

This chain uses TRBV20-1 with TRBJ2-1; 7 nucleotides agree with TRBD2. Germline-derived CDR1 and CDR2 are DFQATT and SNEGSKA (reference sequence). The ends lost 6 bases at V and 8 bases at J; junction bases unmatched: 13. The CDR3 has 14 amino acids. CDR3 residues: CSADLSTGGDEQFF. In DNA, the CDR3 is TGCAGTGCCGACTTATCCACGGGGGGAGATGAGCAGTTCTTC.

CDR3 DNA: TGTGCCAGCAGCGGGCCGGAGGCGGGTGAAAAACTGTTTTTT. Its translation is CASSGPEAGEKLFF. The chain is built from TRBV12-3 or TRBV12-4 and TRBJ1-4, with D uncertain. V lost 6 bases to trimming and J lost 7 bases, with 15 bases between them. This CDR3 is built from 14 residues.

Ten or more counts support this clonotype. This chain connects TRBV7-6 to TRBJ1-1; tentative D call: TRBD1 (5 bases). Trimming took 5 bases from V and 0 from J, leaving 13 bases between them. CDR1 is SGHVS and CDR2 is FNYEAQ in the germline V gene. The CDR3 loop spans 15 amino acids. The DNA of the CDR3 is TGTGCCAGCAGCATGTCACAGGATCTGAACACTGAAGCTTTCTTT. Encoded protein: CASSMSQDLNTEAFF. Variable domain in full (rest from reference TRBV7-6 and TRBJ1-1): GAGVSQSPRYKVTKRGQDVALRCDPISGHVSLYWYRQALGQGPEFLTYFNYEAQQDKSGLPNDRFSAERPEGSISTLTIQRTEQRDSAMYRCASSMSQDLNTEAFFGQGTRLTVV.

This clonotype was counted a few times. The J gene is TRBJ1-5, the V gene TRBV10-3; D gene unclear. CDR3 size: 15 residues. Germline CDR1 and CDR2: ENHRY and SYGVKD. Trimming took 0 bases from V and 7 from J, leaving 13 bases between them. The CDR3 protein is CAISESLDAAQPQHF. CDR3 DNA sequence: TGTGCCATCAGTGAGTCGCTAGACGCCGCACAGCCCCAGCATTTT.

This clonotype was seen a few times. CDR3 sequence (DNA): TGTGCCAGCAGGAGGGGTGGGGAGCAGTACTTC. It translates to CASRRGGEQYF. The chain recombines TRBV12-3 or TRBV12-4 with TRBJ2-7, with D perhaps TRBD1 or TRBD2 (5 bases each). CDR3 length: 11 amino acids. Trimming left V 6 bases short and J 7 bases short, with 10 bases between.

This clonotype was detected ten times or more. The chain links TRBV24-1 to TRBJ2-3; 7 bases are shared with TRBD2. Per germline, CDR1 KGHDR and CDR2 SFDVKD. The CDR3 spans 19 residues. The V gene end was trimmed by 2 bases and the J gene end by 2 bases; junction bases not matched to a gene: 15. CDR3 DNA: TGTGCCACCAGTGATTACGCCCCTCTAGGACTAGGAGCCACAGATACGCAGTATTTT. It translates to CATSDYAPLGLGATDTQYF.